Shown below are 19 T cell receptor beta chains from a single sample sequenced in a study of CD8 T cells in Susac syndrome. RNA amounts of about 0.5 to 1 ug underwent reverse transcription with random hexamers. TCRdb re-called the immunoSEQ multiplex PCR reads through MiXCR, storing one row per CDR3 protein. In the table there are under 150,000 distinct CDR3 sequences, about 94% of which are singletons. Sequencing was carried out using CD4+ T cells from PBMCs. The receptors stem from a human donor with multiple sclerosis.

The chain has TRBV12-3 or TRBV12-4 and TRBJ1-5, with no clear D. The CDR3 consists of 14 residues. V gave up 2 bases and J gave up 4 bases, with 9 bases separating them. CDR3 DNA: TGTGCCAGCAGTTTAACTTTACCAAATCAGCCCCAGCATTTT. This sequence encodes CASSLTLPNQPQHF.

V usage is TRBV7-9 and J usage is TRBJ2-2; D is perhaps TRBD2 (6 bases). V lost 7 bases, J lost 0 bases, and 9 bases lay in between. Germline CDR1 is SEHNR and CDR2 is FQNEAQ (reference sequence). The CDR3 spans 14 residues. The CDR3 DNA sequence: TGTGCCAGCAAAACGGGGGCGAACACCGGGGAGCTGTTTTTT. Protein sequence: CASKTGANTGELFF.

The chain employs TRBV5-1 and TRBJ1-1; the D gene is possibly TRBD1 (5 bases). Trimming took 0 bases from V and 5 from J, leaving 11 bases between them. The CDR3 length is 14 residues. CDR1 and CDR2 (germline): SGHRS, YFSETQ. CDR3 DNA sequence: TGCGCCAGCAGCTTGGAGGAGGGGAGGACTGAAGCTTTCTTT. It is translated as CASSLEEGRTEAFF.

The rearrangement joins TRBV29-1 to TRBJ1-1; no clear D. CDR1 is SQVTM, CDR2 ANQGSEA, per germline. Trimming took off 6 bases at V and 1 base at J, with 18 bases between the two ends. This CDR3 is built from 15 residues. The CDR3 DNA reads TGCAGCGTCCAAATGTCTCAGCGCGGGAACACTGAAGCTTTCTTT. Translated: CSVQMSQRGNTEAFF.

This clonotype appeared once. The chain has TRBV4-1 and TRBJ1-4; perhaps TRBD1 as D (5 bases). The CDR3 consists of 12 residues. V shed 2 bases and J shed 11 bases, with 9 bases lying between them. Looked up from germline, CDR1 is MGHRA and CDR2 is YSYEKL. CDR3 coding DNA: TGCGCCAGCAGCCAAAGGGGCGTGAAACTGTTTTTT. Amino acid sequence: CASSQRGVKLFF.

The gene calls are TRBV3-1 and TRBJ2-5, with TRBD2 identical over 10 bases. Per the germline V gene, CDR1 is LGHDT and CDR2 is YNNKEL (reference sequence). The length of the CDR3 is 16 residues. Germline trimming cut 7 bases from V and 3 bases from J; bases unmatched to any gene: 11. The CDR3 DNA follows: TGTGCCAGCATACTCCCCGGGACTAGCGAGAAAGAGACCCAGTACTTC. Its translation: CASILPGTSEKETQYF.

V and J are TRBV10-3 and TRBJ2-3; TRBD2 matches at 9 bases. V gave up 7 bases and J gave up 3 bases; unmatched junction bases: 5. The CDR3 consists of 14 residues. CDR1 is ENHRY and CDR2 is SYGVKD in the germline V gene. Here the CDR3 DNA reads TGTGCCATCACGGCGGGAGGGGTGACAGATACGCAGTATTTT. Protein product: CAITAGGVTDTQYF.

The chain links TRBV12-3 or TRBV12-4 to TRBJ1-2; unclear D gene. This CDR3 has 12 residues. V was pared by 3 bases and J by 7 bases, with 9 bases between. This chain's CDR3 is CASSFWGSGYTF. In nucleotides, the CDR3 is TGTGCCAGCAGTTTTTGGGGATCTGGCTACACCTTC.

The chain couples TRBV9 to TRBJ1-6; no definite D call. The germline V gene has CDR1 SGDLS and CDR2 YYNGEE. Trimming removed 4 bases from V and 9 bases from J, with 14 bases in between. The CDR3 extends over 14 amino acids. The chain's CDR3 is CASSYEGLGSPLHF. The DNA of the CDR3 is TGTGCCAGCAGCTACGAGGGCTTGGGTTCACCCCTCCACTTT. Supplemented by reference TRBV9 and TRBJ1-6, the full variable domain reads DSGVTQTPKHLITATGQRVTLRCSPRSGDLSVYWYQQSLDQGLQFLIQYYNGEERAKGNILERFSAQQFPDLHSELNLSSLELGDSALYFCASSYEGLGSPLHFGNGTRLTVT.

As DNA, the CDR3 is TGTGCCACCAGCAATGACCCAGGACTAGCGGGCCCACCCCCCTACAATGAGCAGTTCTTC. Its translation is CATSNDPGLAGPPPYNEQFF. The V gene is TRBV15, the J gene TRBJ2-1; 11 positions match TRBD2. Germline assignment: CDR1 LNHNV and CDR2 YYDKDF (reference sequence). J lost 2 bases, V lost 4 bases, and 16 bases had no gene match. This CDR3 is 20 amino acids long.

In the case of this clonotype: Because it lacks the conserved phenylalanine or tryptophan at the end, this CDR3 is likely a read error. The DNA is left out, because the CDR3 cannot be placed on it with certainty; the CDR3 is given as TCRdb lists it. CDR3 region: CASSEGGQGSFL. The chain links TRBV2 to TRBJ2-4; TRBD1 is the table's D call and was not checked against the DNA. The CDR3 totals 12 residues, both ends included. Germline CDR1 reads SNHLY; CDR2 reads FYNNEI.

V is TRBV30 and J is TRBJ1-2, with D perhaps TRBD1 (5 bases). This CDR3 region has 13 residues. The germline gives CDR1 GTSNPN, CDR2 SVGIG (reference sequence). The germline V and J ends were trimmed by 2 bases and 3 bases, with 10 bases remaining between them. The DNA of the CDR3 is TGTGCCTGGAGTCAACGGGGGTACTATGGCTACACCTTC. It codes for CAWSQRGYYGYTF.

The chain is built from TRBV29-1 and TRBJ2-5, with D unclear. The CDR3 totals 12 residues. Germline values: CDR1 SQVTM, CDR2 ANQGSEA. Trimming pared 2 bases from V and 2 bases from J, leaving 6 bases between. CDR3 region: CSVEYGQETQYF. CDR3 bases: TGCAGCGTTGAATACGGTCAAGAGACCCAGTACTTC.

In DNA, the CDR3 is TGTGCCAGCAGTGAATACGACAGAAACTATGGCTACACCTTC. It codes for CASSEYDRNYGYTF. The gene calls are TRBV25-1 and TRBJ1-2, with D possibly TRBD1 on 5 matching bases. CDR1 MGHDK and CDR2 SYGVNS come from the germline V gene. There are 14 residues in the CDR3. Trimming stripped 0 bases from V and 2 bases from J, with 7 bases between.

The chain is built from TRBV28 and TRBJ1-5; the D gene is possibly TRBD1 (5 bases). Germline-derived CDR1 and CDR2 are MDHEN and SYDVKM. With 4 bases removed from V and 7 bases from J, the gap between germline ends came to 11 bases. The CDR3 extends over 13 amino acids. In DNA form, the CDR3 reads TGTGCCAGCAGTTCGTCAGGGTACCAGCCCCAGCATTTT. It translates to CASSSSGYQPQHF.

J is TRBJ2-7 and V is TRBV28; possibly TRBD1 for D (6 bases). Germline V gene data show CDR1 as MDHEN and CDR2 as SYDVKM. The CDR3 spans 13 residues. Trimming stripped 8 bases from V and 6 bases from J, with 17 bases between. The CDR3 DNA reads TGTGCCAGCGTAGGGCAGGGGAGAGGCGAGCAGTACTTC. Protein sequence: CASVGQGRGEQYF.

The rearrangement joins TRBV9 to TRBJ2-7; D is perhaps TRBD2 (7 bases). Trimming shortened V by 0 bases and J by 6 bases, and 16 bases separated the two germline ends. CDR1 and CDR2 from the germline V gene are SGDLS and YYNGEE. The CDR3 has 15 amino acids. The CDR3 nucleotides are TGTGCCAGCAGCGTAGGGGGGGCGGGGGTCTTCGAGCAGTACTTC. It translates to CASSVGGAGVFEQYF.

The V gene is TRBV20-1, the J gene TRBJ2-4; 12 bases line up with TRBD2. Looked up from germline, CDR1 is DFQATT and CDR2 is SNEGSKA (reference sequence). V gave up 3 bases and J gave up 6 bases; unmatched junction bases: 12. There are 17 residues in the CDR3. CDR3 sequence reads: CSARTPLTSGGGNIQYF. The CDR3, as DNA: TGCAGTGCTAGGACCCCCTTGACTAGCGGGGGAGGAAACATTCAGTACTTC.

The count of this clonotype is one. V and J are TRBV7-9 and TRBJ2-7, with D possibly matching TRBD2 (6 bases). Germline V gene lookup returns CDR1 SEHNR and CDR2 FQNEAQ (reference sequence). V lost 6 bases and J 6 bases, leaving 15 bases between the germline ends. This CDR3 comprises 13 residues. The CDR3 here is CASSRAGRREQYF. The CDR3 DNA is TGTGCCAGCAGTCGCGCGGGGAGGCGCGAGCAGTACTTC.